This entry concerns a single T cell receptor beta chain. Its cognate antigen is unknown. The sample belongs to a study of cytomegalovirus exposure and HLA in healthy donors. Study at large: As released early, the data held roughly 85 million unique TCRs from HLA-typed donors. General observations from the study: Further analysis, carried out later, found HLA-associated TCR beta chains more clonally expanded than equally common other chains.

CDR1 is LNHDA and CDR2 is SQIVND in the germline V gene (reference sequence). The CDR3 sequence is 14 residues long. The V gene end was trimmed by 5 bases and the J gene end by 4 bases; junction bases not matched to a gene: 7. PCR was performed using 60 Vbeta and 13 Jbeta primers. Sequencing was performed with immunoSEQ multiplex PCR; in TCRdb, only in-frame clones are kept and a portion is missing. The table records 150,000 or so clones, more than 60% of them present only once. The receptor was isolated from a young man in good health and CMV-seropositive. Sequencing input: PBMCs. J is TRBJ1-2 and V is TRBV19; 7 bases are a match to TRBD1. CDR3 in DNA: TGTGCCAGTAGTGCTCCGGGACAGATCTATGGCTACACCTTC. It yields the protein CASSAPGQIYGYTF.